The entry below gives a single T cell receptor (beta chain) sequence along with its context. The CDR3 is 15 residues long. V dropped 1 base and J dropped 6; count of bases not matched to a gene: 4. Germline assignment: CDR1 KGHDR and CDR2 SFDVKD. This sample is part of a study of blood T cell repertoires in COVID-19. Across the whole study: The United States, Italy and Spain supplied acute and convalescent COVID-19 samples. The cDNA or gDNA used as material had been derived from T cells, B-cell-depleted T cells, or PBMCs.

Original processing methods: The authors estimated nucleated cell counts from reference gene primer amplification. Measured with immunoSEQ multiplex PCR; TCRdb has only the in-frame clones, and not every one. V and J calls and clone size are given by that table; D and trimming were obtained from the DNA. The sample comprises 90,000 to 100,000 clones, 85% of which are singletons, and 38% rests with the top ten. The chain is built from TRBV24-1 and TRBJ2-3; 9 nucleotides align to TRBD1. The TCR originated in an elderly man with acute or convalescent COVID-19. Input material: peripheral blood. The CDR3 nucleotides read TGTGCCACCAGTGATTTCACAGGGGGCGGCGATACGCAGTATTTT. It encodes CATSDFTGGGDTQYF.